The clone carrying this T cell receptor (beta chain) was seen once. The sample is drawn from a study of T cells in placental villitis. The length of the CDR3 is 13 residues. V was cut by 5 bases and J by 10 bases, with 17 bases left in between. CDR1 and CDR2 from the germline V gene are MNHEY and SMNVEV (reference sequence). The immunoSEQ assay was v4. This table comes from immunoSEQ multiplex PCR, and its TCRdb copy is limited to in-frame clones, with some not included. The sample has about 6,300 clones; roughly 78% are singletons. The clonotype originates from a human patient with infectious villitis; the placental T cells may come from both mother and fetus. The V gene is TRBV27, the J gene TRBJ1-1; D might be TRBD1 (5 bases). Source material: placental tissue containing maternal and fetal cells. CDR3 sequence: CASSRPWGERAFF. CDR3 bases: TGTGCCAGCAGTCGCCCATGGGGGGAGCGAGCTTTCTTT.